The present T cell receptor beta chain was sequenced within a study of blood T cells in healthy people across ages. Study conclusions and caveats: Conclusively comparing naive with antigen-experienced cells was impossible with unsorted PBMCs. CMV infection status of these donors was not known.

A J-beta primer mix and a sample-barcoded 5' primer were used in a second PCR of about 6 to 12 cycles. TCRdb reprocessed the 5' RACE reads with MiXCR, giving one entry per CDR3 protein. The data contain about 1.5 million distinct CDR3 sequences, roughly 43% of them singletons. Germline V lookup: CDR1 MNHNS, CDR2 SASEGT. The CDR3 runs 21 residues. V shed 4 bases, J shed 4 bases, and the junction held 24 bases outside the gene matches. Donors were healthy Caucasian individuals from Russia aged roughly 6 to 95. Remarks on this clonotype: Its matching antigen is unknown.

V and J are TRBV6-1 and TRBJ2-7; the match to TRBD2 covers 11 bases. The receptor was derived from a woman under 30 in good health. The sample was blood. The CDR3 bases are TGTGCCAGCAGTGGAGGACAGGGACCTTCCGGGACTAGCGGAACTTTTTACGAGCAGTACTTC. This translates into CASSGGQGPSGTSGTFYEQYF.